This TCR beta chain derives from a study of tumor and adjacent non-tumor tissue in lung cancer. Study-wide context: About 4.17 million productive TCRbeta reads were obtained per sample on average.

In regard to this clonotype: Its target is unknown. A much larger clone differs by one base, so this may be a read error.

No cell sorting was done before RNA was extracted from the tissue. Points from the study as a whole: Tumor tissue had significantly higher TCR diversity than normal lung. Higher tumor TCR diversity was associated with shorter survival.

Three rounds of nested PCR, following a modified ARM-PCR protocol, produced the TCRbeta library. TCRdb reanalysed the multiplex PCR reads using MiXCR and keeps one entry per CDR3 protein. Found here are 100,000 to 150,000 distinct CDR3 sequences, 66% of them singletons; the top ten hold 9.5% to 15%. This CDR3 comprises 16 residues. The germline V gene has CDR1 DFQATT and CDR2 SNEGSKA (reference sequence). This TCR was sampled from a man younger than 45 with non-small cell lung cancer. Sequencing was carried out using lung tumor tissue. V usage is TRBV20-1 and J usage is TRBJ2-7; tentative D call: TRBD1 (6 bases). CDR3 amino acids: CSVRDGAKQGPGEQYF. The CDR3 nucleotides read TGCAGTGTTAGAGATGGGGCCAAACAGGGTCCTGGCGAGCAGTACTTC.